Presented here are 25 T cell receptor beta chains from one specimen sequenced in a study of blood T cell repertoires in COVID-19. Sequencing used immunoSEQ multiplex PCR; TCRdb keeps in-frame clones, though not all of them. Of about 200,000 clones listed, about 86% are singletons. Sequenced input: PBMCs or T cells enriched from blood (not recorded which). These receptors originate from a woman aged 40 to 50 with acute COVID-19.

This rearrangement joins TRBV2 to TRBJ1-2; 8 bases match TRBD1. CDR1 is SNHLY and CDR2 is FYNNEI in the germline V gene. The CDR3 sequence is 13 residues long. The V gene end was trimmed by 6 bases and the J gene end by 7 bases; junction bases not matched to a gene: 7. CDR3 residues: CASRADREGGYTF. For the CDR3, the DNA is TGTGCCAGCAGAGCGGACAGGGAGGGTGGCTACACCTTC.

The chain carries TRBV9 and TRBJ2-1; 13 nucleotides agree with TRBD2. The CDR3 is 17 residues long. V shed 3 bases, J shed 8 bases, and the junction held 11 bases outside the gene matches. Germline CDR1 and CDR2: SGDLS and YYNGEE. DNA of the CDR3: TGTGCCAGCAGCGGACTAGCGGGAGGACTACAGGGGGATGAGCAGTTCTTC. Protein product: CASSGLAGGLQGDEQFF.

This chain links TRBV28 with TRBJ2-7; D unclear. Germline CDR1 is MDHEN and CDR2 is SYDVKM. The V and J ends lost 2 bases and 1 base respectively, with 9 bases between them. CDR3 length equals 14 residues. This CDR3 reads CASSLGYRSYEQYF. CDR3 coding DNA: TGTGCCAGCAGTTTAGGTTACAGATCCTACGAGCAGTACTTC.

This chain connects TRBV5-1 to TRBJ1-2; TRBD1 matches at 11 bases. Unmatched junction bases numbered 13, after V lost 4 bases and J lost 8 bases. CDR1 is SGHRS and CDR2 is YFSETQ in the germline V gene. The CDR3 covers 16 residues. The chain's CDR3 is CASSQMSPGTGGGYTF. CDR3 DNA: TGCGCCAGCAGCCAAATGTCACCCGGGACAGGGGGAGGCTACACCTTC.

This chain uses TRBV6-2 or TRBV6-3 with TRBJ2-2, with 7 bases fitting TRBD2. The CDR3 contains 16 residues. Per the germline V gene, CDR1 is MNHEY and CDR2 is SVGEGT. V lost 2 bases and J lost 7; bases outside the gene matches: 10. The CDR3: CASSYERGRSVGELFF. In DNA form, the CDR3 reads TGTGCCAGCAGTTACGAACGCGGGAGATCTGTCGGGGAGCTGTTTTTT.

The chain links TRBV7-2 to TRBJ1-2; TRBD1 is a possible D gene (6 bases). Trimming took 1 base from V and 2 from J, leaving 11 bases between them. This CDR3 has 15 residues. CDR1 is SGHTA, CDR2 FQGNSA, per germline. The CDR3 here is CASSLGRQVNYGYTF. The CDR3 nucleotides read TGTGCCAGCAGCTTAGGACGACAGGTGAACTATGGCTACACCTTC.

The chain joins TRBV4-1 to TRBJ2-7, with 9 bases lining up with TRBD1. CDR1 and CDR2 (germline): MGHRA, YSYEKL. The CDR3 extends over 14 amino acids. V gave up 2 bases and J gave up 5 bases; unmatched junction bases: 4. This CDR3 is CASSQFRTGDEQYF. The CDR3 bases are TGCGCCAGCAGCCAATTTAGGACAGGGGACGAGCAGTACTTC.

This clone was counted a few times. This chain joins TRBV7-6 and TRBJ1-1; D is unclear. Germline V gene data show CDR1 as SGHVS and CDR2 as FNYEAQ. The V and J ends lost 5 bases and 1 base respectively, with 11 bases between them. CDR3 length equals 14 residues. The CDR3 coding sequence is TGTGCCAGCAGCGCTCAGATACAGAACACTGAAGCTTTCTTT. It specifies CASSAQIQNTEAFF.

The chain couples TRBV7-8 to TRBJ2-2; TRBD1 matches at 8 bases. Germline loops: CDR1 SGHVS, CDR2 FQNEAQ. The J segment lost 2 bases and the V segment lost 2 bases, leaving 10 bases of the junction unmatched. The CDR3 is 18 amino acids. The CDR3 nucleotides are TGTGCCAGCAGCTTACGTGGACAGGGTATCGCCAACACCGGGGAGCTGTTTTTT. It specifies CASSLRGQGIANTGELFF.

The V and J genes are TRBV28 and TRBJ2-2; D unresolved. V lost 6 bases and J lost 7, with 9 bases in between. CDR3 length equals 12 residues. The germline CDR1 and CDR2 sequences are MDHEN and SYDVKM. The CDR3 protein is CASRQVNGELFF. The CDR3 DNA follows: TGTGCCAGCAGACAAGTGAACGGGGAGCTGTTTTTT.

The chain uses TRBV3-1 (or the pseudogene TRBV3-2) and TRBJ2-2; D is unclear. The V end lost 11 bases, the J end lost 1 base, and 8 bases lay between the germline ends. The CDR3 consists of 12 residues. CDR1 and CDR2 (germline): LGHDT, YNNKEL (reference sequence). CDR3 amino acids: CAAGVNTGELFF. Here the CDR3 DNA reads TGTGCCGCCGGAGTGAACACCGGGGAGCTGTTTTTT.

The genes are TRBV3-1 (or the pseudogene TRBV3-2) and TRBJ1-5; the match to TRBD1 covers 9 bases. V was pared by 4 bases and J by 5 bases, with 0 bases of the junction left unmatched. The CDR3 covers 13 residues. Germline CDR1 and CDR2: LGHDT and YNNKEL (reference sequence). This CDR3 is CASSRDRDQPQHF. For the CDR3, the DNA is TGTGCCAGCAGCCGGGACAGGGATCAGCCCCAGCATTTT.

V usage is TRBV29-1 and J usage is TRBJ1-2; TRBD1 is a possible D gene (5 bases). Per the germline V gene, CDR1 is SQVTM and CDR2 is ANQGSEA. V dropped 1 base and J dropped 1 base, with 7 bases sitting between them. The CDR3 contains 13 residues. CDR3 nucleotides: TGCAGCGTTGAAGGGCAGGGTAACTATGGCTACACCTTC. Translation: CSVEGQGNYGYTF.

V and J are TRBV7-8 and TRBJ1-2; TRBD1 might be the D (5 bases). V lost 8 bases to trimming and J lost 7 bases, with 20 bases between them. The CDR3 contains 14 residues. The germline V gene encodes CDR1 SGHVS and CDR2 FQNEAQ. The CDR3: CASGIQGVGRGYTF. Written as DNA, the CDR3 is TGTGCCAGCGGAATCCAGGGCGTCGGGCGTGGCTACACCTTC.

The chain recombines TRBV4-3 with TRBJ2-1, with TRBD1 matching over 7 bases. Germline-derived CDR1 and CDR2 are LGHNA and YSLEER. Trimming took 4 bases from V and 9 from J; bases not matched to a gene: 15. The CDR3 totals 16 residues. The CDR3, as DNA: TGCGCCAGCAGCCGCTACCACGACAGGCCAGGGGGTGAGCAGTTCTTC. Protein: CASSRYHDRPGGEQFF.

This clone was counted between two and nine times. V is TRBV28 and J is TRBJ1-5, with D possibly matching TRBD1 (5 bases). Germline values: CDR1 MDHEN, CDR2 SYDVKM. The CDR3 has 14 residues. Trimming took off 3 bases at V and 6 bases at J, with 12 bases between the two ends. Written as DNA, the CDR3 is TGTGCCAGCAGTTTGATGGGGGGGGGTCAGCCCCAGCATTTT. Residues: CASSLMGGGQPQHF.

The chain is built from TRBV12-3 or TRBV12-4 and TRBJ2-1; 7 nucleotides agree with TRBD2. The V and J ends lost 8 bases and 10 bases, in that order; junction bases with no gene match: 11. The CDR3 runs 13 residues. Here the CDR3 reads CASAPGGIWEQFF. In DNA form, the CDR3 reads TGTGCCAGCGCCCCGGGGGGTATCTGGGAGCAGTTCTTC.

V usage is TRBV28 and J usage is TRBJ1-5; D is ambiguous. V was pared by 4 bases and J by 5 bases, with 15 bases between. Germline CDR1 reads MDHEN; CDR2 reads SYDVKM. The CDR3 spans 15 residues. CDR3 residues: CASSSPGVLHQPQHF. CDR3 coding DNA: TGTGCCAGCAGTTCCCCCGGGGTACTCCATCAGCCCCAGCATTTT.

The genes are TRBV3-1 (or the pseudogene TRBV3-2) and TRBJ2-1, with 11 positions matching TRBD2. The CDR3 spans 16 residues. Looked up from germline, CDR1 is LGHDT and CDR2 is YNNKEL (reference sequence). With V trimmed by 2 bases and J by 6 bases, 6 bases remained unmatched. The DNA of the CDR3 is TGTGCCAGCAGCCAATTTAGCGGGAGGGCCAGCAATGAGCAGTTCTTC. Translation: CASSQFSGRASNEQFF.

This clone turned up a few times. The CDR3 DNA follows: TGCGCCAGCAGCCCAGGGGGGCAGGGGTTGGAGCAGTACTTC. This sequence encodes CASSPGGQGLEQYF. The chain couples TRBV5-1 to TRBJ2-7, with a weak D call TRBD1 (7 bases). V lost 4 bases and J lost 7, with 18 bases in between. Germline V gene sequence: CDR1 SGHRS, CDR2 YFSETQ. The CDR3 totals 14 residues.

The chain is built from TRBV4-2 and TRBJ2-5; D unclear. Germline assignment: CDR1 LGHNA and CDR2 YNFKEQ. Between the trimmed V and J ends, which lost 0 bases and 5 bases, there was a span of 7 bases. The CDR3 spans 13 residues. The CDR3 DNA reads TGTGCCAGCAGCCAAGATCTAGTGGAGACCCAGTACTTC. Translated, it gives CASSQDLVETQYF.

DNA of the CDR3: TGTGCCACCAGCAGGGGCGGGAGGGCGAATGAGCAGTTCTTC. Protein product: CATSRGGRANEQFF. The V and J genes are TRBV15 and TRBJ2-1; 9 bases are shared with TRBD2. This CDR3 is built from 14 residues. With 3 bases clipped from V and 7 bases from J, the junction kept 4 bases outside the gene matches. Germline CDR1 reads LNHNV; CDR2 reads YYDKDF (reference sequence).

This clone was picked up one time. The rearrangement joins TRBV6-1 to TRBJ1-6; 7 bases match TRBD1. From germline, CDR1 is MNHNS and CDR2 SASEGT. J was trimmed by 11 bases and V by 5 bases; bases with no gene match: 6. The CDR3 runs 13 residues. CDR3 in DNA: TGTGCCAGCAGTCTTGGGACAGCAGCACCCCTCCACTTT. It yields the protein CASSLGTAAPLHF.

This chain uses TRBV7-2 with TRBJ2-1; 9 nucleotides agree with TRBD2. Germline V CDR1 and CDR2: SGHTA, FQGNSA. With 5 bases clipped from V and 9 bases from J, the junction kept 11 bases outside the gene matches. The CDR3 totals 15 residues. CDR3 in DNA: TGTGCCAGCAGCCCCCAAAGTAGCGGGAGAGGTGAGCAGTTCTTC. Amino acid sequence: CASSPQSSGRGEQFF.

V gene TRBV11-3 combines with J gene TRBJ2-3; the match to TRBD2 covers 8 bases. The CDR3 sequence is 20 residues long. With V trimmed by 1 base and J by 5 bases, 20 bases remained unmatched. CDR1 is SGHNT and CDR2 is YENEEA in the germline V gene. The CDR3 DNA follows: TGTGCCAGCAGCTTAGCCCTCTGGGTAGCGGGATCGAAAGAGCGAGATACGCAGTATTTT. Translating it yields CASSLALWVAGSKERDTQYF.